This T cell receptor (beta chain) was profiled in a study of blood T cell repertoires in COVID-19. Turning to the study itself: Spain, Italy and the United States supplied samples that represented acute and convalescent COVID-19. PBMCs, B-cell-depleted T cells, or T cells were the source of the cDNA or gDNA that made up the material.

J gave up 0 bases and V 3 bases, and 12 bases lay outside the gene matches. Germline CDR1 and CDR2: SGHRS and YFSETQ. This CDR3 contains 17 residues. As handled by the study authors: Amplification of reference gene primers was used by the study to estimate nucleated cell counts. TCRdb's table, derived via immunoSEQ multiplex PCR, lists solely in-frame clones and lacks some. V and J calls and clone size follow that table, whereas D and trimming were derived from the DNA. Among around 97,000 clones listed, 82% were seen once. V gene TRBV5-1 combines with J gene TRBJ2-7, with 7 nucleotides matching TRBD2. This sequence was found in a man between 70 and 80 years old with acute or convalescent COVID-19. Sequencing was carried out using peripheral blood. The CDR3 sequence: CASSSSKLAGSSYEQYF. CDR3 sequence (DNA): TGCGCCAGCAGCTCTTCAAAATTAGCGGGCAGCTCCTACGAGCAGTACTTC.